The source of this TCR beta chain is a study of blood T cell repertoires in COVID-19. Original handling: Estimated nucleated cell counts came from reference gene primer amplification. The protocol was immunoSEQ multiplex PCR, while the TCRdb copy is restricted to in-frame clones and leaves out a portion. The V and J calls and clone size come from that table; D and trimming were worked out from the DNA. The sample holds 100,000 to 140,000 clones, about nine tenths seen once. The sequencing sample was made of peripheral blood. This receptor was obtained from a man over 45 with active or convalescent COVID-19.

CDR3 nucleotide sequence: TGTGCCAGCAGCCGGACCGGGACTAGCGGGTACGAGCAGTACTTC. Translation gives CASSRTGTSGYEQYF. V usage is TRBV5-6 and J usage is TRBJ2-7; 12 bases match TRBD2. Unmatched junction bases numbered 6, after V lost 4 bases and J lost 4 bases. Germline-derived CDR1 and CDR2 are SGHDT and YYEEEE. CDR3 size: 15 residues.